This record concerns one T cell receptor (beta chain) sequence. The sample belongs to a study of blood T cell repertoires in COVID-19. Overall study context: In each case, the material was cDNA or gDNA derived from T cells, B-cell-depleted T cells, or PBMCs.

The table came from immunoSEQ multiplex PCR; TCRdb's copy has only in-frame clones and leaves some out. The sample consists of 40,000 to 55,000 clones, roughly nine tenths of them appearing once. The CDR3 has 17 residues. CDR1 and CDR2 from the germline V gene are LGHDT and YNNKEL (reference sequence). The V end lost 0 bases, the J end lost 0 bases, and 12 bases lay between the germline ends. This clonotype originated in a man in his 70s with active COVID-19. The chain is built from TRBV3-1 (or the pseudogene TRBV3-2) and TRBJ2-1, with D uncertain. The source material was peripheral blood. CDR3 sequence (DNA): TGTGCCAGCAGCCAAGATCATGAGGATACCTCCTACAATGAGCAGTTCTTC. Translated, it gives CASSQDHEDTSYNEQFF.